This T cell receptor (beta chain) stems from a study of blood T cell repertoires in COVID-19. Study overall: The United States, Italy and Spain provided the acute and convalescent COVID-19 samples. Sources were T cells, B-cell-depleted T cells, or PBMCs; the material itself was cDNA or gDNA.

Per the original data handling: Amplification of reference gene primers provided the estimated nucleated cell counts. Measured with immunoSEQ multiplex PCR; TCRdb has only the in-frame clones, and not every one. Clonal size and the V and J genes are those of that table, whereas D and trimming came from the DNA. Of 30,000 to 35,000 clones in the sample, 70% to 80% were seen once. The V and J ends lost 6 bases and 5 bases, in that order; junction bases with no gene match: 5. The CDR3 extends over 13 amino acids. The germline V gene encodes CDR1 LGHDT and CDR2 YNNKEL (reference sequence). J is TRBJ2-7 and V is TRBV3-1 (or the pseudogene TRBV3-2); 9 nucleotides align to TRBD1. The TCR comes from a human donor in a cohort sampled during active COVID-19. Sequencing input: peripheral blood. CDR3 sequence: CASSLGQGHEQYF. The CDR3, as DNA: TGTGCCAGCAGTTTGGGACAGGGCCACGAGCAGTACTTC.